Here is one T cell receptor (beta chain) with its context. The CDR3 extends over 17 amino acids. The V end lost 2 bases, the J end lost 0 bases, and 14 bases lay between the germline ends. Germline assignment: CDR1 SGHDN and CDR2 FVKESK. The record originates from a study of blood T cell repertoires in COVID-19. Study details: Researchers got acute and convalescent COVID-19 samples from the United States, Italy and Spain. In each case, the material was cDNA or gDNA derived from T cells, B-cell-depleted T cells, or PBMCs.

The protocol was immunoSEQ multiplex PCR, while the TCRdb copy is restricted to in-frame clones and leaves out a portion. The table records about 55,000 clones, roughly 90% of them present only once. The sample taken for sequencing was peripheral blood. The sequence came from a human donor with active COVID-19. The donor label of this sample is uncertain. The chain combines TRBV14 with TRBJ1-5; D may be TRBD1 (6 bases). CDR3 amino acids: CASSQYRQANSNQPQHF. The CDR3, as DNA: TGTGCCAGCAGCCAATACCGACAGGCGAATAGCAATCAGCCCCAGCATTTT.